The rows below give T cell receptor beta chains drawn from one sample of a study of blood T cells in healthy people across ages. In TCRdb, the 5' RACE reads were re-called with MiXCR into one record per CDR3 protein. The profile shows under 950,000 distinct CDR3 sequences, around a fifth of them singletons. Sequenced input: blood. Receptors were obtained from a man between 65 and 80 years old in good health. Both conserved end residues are part of each CDR3. A D gene is named only where the DNA matches it firmly. Part of the rows lack a size; the others show once, few, many or a class for expanded clones.

>TRBV5-1|.|TRBJ2-3|few
TGCGCCAGCAGCTTTATAATTGGGGAATCAGATACGCAGTATTTT
CASSFIIGESDTQYF
>TRBV3-1|.|TRBJ2-4|once
TGTGCCAGCAGCCTTACACTAGAGGGCAAAAACATTCAGTACTTC
CASSLTLEGKNIQYF
>TRBV5-5|.|TRBJ2-7|few
TGTGCCAGCAGCTTGGGGTCGGCAGGGACCTACGAGCAGTACTTC
CASSLGSAGTYEQYF
>TRBV9|.|TRBJ1-5|.
TGTGCCAGCAGCGTGGGGAAAGGCAATCAGCCCCAGCATTTT
CASSVGKGNQPQHF
>TRBV5-1|TRBD1|TRBJ2-3|.
TGCGCCAGCAGCTCTGGACAGGGAGGCTGGGCAGATACGCAGTATTTT
CASSSGQGGWADTQYF
>TRBV29-1|.|TRBJ1-2|few
TGCAGCGTCAACGACCGGGGCTATGGCTACACCTTC
CSVNDRGYGYTF
>TRBV12-3/TRBV12-4|.|TRBJ2-5|few
TGTGCCAGCAGGCCCACAGGGCTGGAAAACCAAGAGACCCAGTACTTC
CASRPTGLENQETQYF
>TRBV7-2|.|TRBJ1-3|.
TGTGCCAGCAGCCACGGCGGGGGCACCATATATTTT
CASSHGGGTIYF
>TRBV5-1|.|TRBJ2-5|few
TGCGCCAGCAGCTCAAACCCACAGGGAGAGACCCAGTGCTTC
CASSSNPQGETQCF
>TRBV14|.|TRBJ2-1|.
TGTGCCAGCAGCCAATTCCTTATGGGGGAGCAGTTCTTC
CASSQFLMGEQFF
>TRBV14|TRBD2|TRBJ2-5|.
TGTGCCAGCAGTCCACTTCCCGGGACTAGAGAGACCCAGTACTTC
CASSPLPGTRETQYF
>TRBV7-9|TRBD1|TRBJ2-3|.
TGTGCCAGCAGCTTGGGACAGAGCTTCACAGATACGCAGTATTTT
CASSLGQSFTDTQYF
>TRBV27|.|TRBJ2-5|few
TGTGCCAGCAGTTTTAAGCCGACTCAAGAGACCCAGTACTTC
CASSFKPTQETQYF
>TRBV12-3/TRBV12-4|TRBD2|TRBJ2-3|.
TGTGCCAGCAGTAACCGGGGGGCAGATACGCAGTATTTT
CASSNRGADTQYF
>TRBV24-1|TRBD2|TRBJ2-1|few
TGTGCCACCAGTGATGCCACCTTAGCGGGAGGCCTCAATGAGCAGTTCTTC
CATSDATLAGGLNEQFF
>TRBV11-2|.|TRBJ1-2|.
TGTGCCAGCAGCATTACAGGGACCAAACTTAATTCAGCTAACTATGGCTACACCTTC
CASSITGTKLNSANYGYTF
>TRBV7-9|.|TRBJ2-1|.
TGTGCCAGCAGCTTAACCGGGGGAGCGGACAATAAGCAGTTCTTC
CASSLTGGADNKQFF
>TRBV20-1|.|TRBJ2-2|.
TGCAGTGCTAGAGATCCTCGAGGGGGGGACACCGGGGAGCTGTTTTTT
CSARDPRGGDTGELFF
>TRBV6-5|.|TRBJ2-7|.
TGTGCCACCCGGGACGGTCCCTTTTACGAGCAGTACTTC
CATRDGPFYEQYF
>TRBV5-1|.|TRBJ2-7|once
TGCGCCAGCAGCTTAGGGCCTCTCTCCTACGAGCAGTACTTC
CASSLGPLSYEQYF
>TRBV11-3|.|TRBJ1-4|few
TGTGCCAGCAGTGTCCGGGACGGTAATGAAAAACTGTTTTTT
CASSVRDGNEKLFF
>TRBV12-5|TRBD2|TRBJ2-4|few
TGTGCTAGTGGTTTGACTAGCGGGAACCTACTAGCCAAAAACATTCAGTACTTC
CASGLTSGNLLAKNIQYF
>TRBV14|.|TRBJ2-3|few
TGTGCCAGCAGCCAAGACGGGGGAGATACGCAGTATTTT
CASSQDGGDTQYF
>TRBV10-1|.|TRBJ1-5|.
TGCGCCAGCAGTGAGTCGATAGGTCAGCCCCAGCATTTT
CASSESIGQPQHF